The T cell receptor (beta chain) described here comes from a study of cytomegalovirus exposure and HLA in healthy donors (dated by TCRdb to the late 2010s). Regarding the complete study: An earlier analysis of about 560 of the donors reported about 280 Gb of sequence data and 117 million unique TCR beta sequences obtained from roughly 180 million T cells. An early release that covered 500 to 800 HLA-typed donors contained around 330 gigabases of sequencing data and tens of millions of unique TCR sequences. Among the approximately 400 genotyped donors, around 81% belonged to the genetic ancestry cluster associated with self-reported Caucasian donors. The aim of the study was to test whether cataloging public T cell receptors could identify signatures of past pathogen exposure. The study profiled the T cell repertoires of hundreds of subjects by immunosequencing and related them to cytomegalovirus serostatus. In addition to the first cohort of several hundred subjects, a separate validation cohort of approximately 110 different subjects was used. The study combined high-throughput TCR immunosequencing, statistical association of individual TCRs with disease status, and machine learning to predict cytomegalovirus infection status. To study patterns of TCR occurrence, a later analysis re-analyzed previously published TCR beta repertoires from 650 to 750 donors and added high-resolution HLA genotyping. In the later analysis, no new phenotypic data were used to find candidate immune exposures; instead, reliance was placed on TCR beta sequences and their occurrence across donors. An earlier analysis of 500 to 750 of the donors applied high-throughput TCR beta sequencing to assess whether each TCR beta V gene segment acted as functional or pseudogenic. Donor age, sex, ethnicity and CMV serostatus were compiled together with the repertoire data. A later genetic analysis took genome-wide SNP genotypes for about 65% of the 666 donors and used that subset as a discovery cohort. All discovery cohort repertoires had been generated using a single sequencing platform. HLA typing covered class I and class II loci at four-digit resolution. Typing coverage varied by locus: roughly 629-630 donors for A, B, C, DRB1 and DQB1; about 520 for DQA1; approximately 570 for DPA1; roughly 450 for DPB1. Four to six DR-DQ haplotypes were handled as single units for association and clustering because linkage in the cohort was strong. Among approximately 370 genotyped donors of the cohort, an average of around 240,000 unique TCR beta nucleotide sequences was sequenced per donor, of which roughly 18% were non-productive. What the study reported, not specific to this receptor: Roughly uniform sequencing depth across donors was assumed in presence/absence analyses, although this assumption may not hold. Because counts were too low, under 20 rarely observed V segments, including chromosome 9 orphons, were left out of the earlier analysis of about 620 of the donors. Because HLA typing was unavailable for some donors at each locus, only the typed subset was used in association tests. Linkage disequilibrium might explain the correlated functional status among segregating V segments, but an unknown experimental factor could not be excluded. Some IMGT-functional V segments, including TRBV6-2 and TRBV6-3, could not be told apart with the 87-base-pair reads, so those segments were excluded. For the cohort, immune exposure information was limited to CMV serostatus. A group of highly shared sequence variants was considered likely to be a technical artifact of the sequencing pipeline. Broadly in line with IMGT annotations, most TCR beta V segments showed up in productive rearrangements about 87% or about 30% of the time in an earlier analysis of 587 of the donors. Three of the identified cytomegalovirus-associated TCR beta chains were confirmed in vitro to be specific for cytomegalovirus antigens. In a later analysis, HLA-associated TCR beta chains showed more clonal expansion and lower generation probabilities than non-associated chains that were equally common. The study gave a list of around 170 TCR beta chains associated with cytomegalovirus. Compared with the roughly 600-donor mean, donors in an Asian-associated ancestry cluster had fewer N-insertions in productive TCRs, according to a later genetic analysis. A later analysis found that TCR association rates varied across HLA loci, with DRB1 alleles showing the most associated TCRs and HLA-C alleles the fewest. The authors suggested that the approach could potentially be extended to other disease states and immunological phenotypes. The classifier was reported to diagnose cytomegalovirus status with high specificity and sensitivity in both the original cohort and the validation cohort. A later analysis found that most CMV-associated TCR beta chains appeared HLA-restricted, with HLA associations seemingly driven largely by CMV exposure. A later analysis reported that several top co-occurrence clusters appeared linked to parvovirus B19, influenza, CMV and Epstein-Barr virus. While some public TCRs were present in many individuals, most TCR sequences turned up only very rarely across donors. In a later analysis, some 18,000 TCR beta sequences were associated with specific HLA alleles at a false discovery rate of 0.05. A further reported finding was that TCR beta sequences accurately predicted the HLA-A and HLA-B alleles for most subjects in the first cohort. In a later genetic analysis, a missense DCLRE1C variant was associated with V-gene and J-gene trimming of TCR beta chains, and the association was replicated in an independent cohort. When HLA alleles, especially DR and DQ, strongly co-occurred, attributing TCR associations to individual alleles was difficult. In this cohort, only TCR beta chains were sequenced, and detectable features were limited by the absence of alpha or paired-chain data.

Trimming at the junction amounts to 1 base on V and 1 base on J, and the germline ends lie 11 bases apart. The CDR3, cysteine through phenylalanine, is 15 amino acids long. The DNA shown is the 45-base CDR3, in frame from base 1. CDR1 and CDR2 (SGHDT, YYEEEE) derive from the germline V gene. The library was generated by the immunoSEQ multiplex PCR assay. For the multiplex PCR, a mixture combining 60 forward primers for TCR Vbeta segments and 13 reverse primers for TCR Jbeta segments was used. A multiplex PCR assay on genomic DNA amplified the CDR3 region of rearranged TCR beta genes. The Illumina HiSeq System was used to sequence the amplified TCR beta libraries as 87-base-pair reads. The published analysis was carried out like this. A later analysis counted approximately 74 million unique TCR beta chains across the 666 repertoires, and some 12 million of these chains were shared by at least two donors. To remove PCR and sequencing errors, raw reads were error-corrected and collapsed into unique sequences using a nearest-neighbor algorithm that merged closely related sequences. V, D and J gene segments were assigned by aligning CDR3 sequences to IMGT reference sequences. Each retained sequence needed at least a six-nucleotide match to both a V gene segment and a J gene segment. Rearrangements were called productive when the CDR3 lacked stop codons and stayed in frame with V and J; all others were non-productive. Following IMGT convention, CDR3 was defined as the stretch from the second conserved V-encoded cysteine to the conserved J-encoded phenylalanine. The earlier analysis of 587 of the donors excluded sequences that lacked an unambiguous match to a single V gene segment. In an earlier analysis of several hundred of the donors, a V segment was called functional when productive rearrangements were above 56.7%, and segregating when the standard deviation between donors exceeded 5%. A statistical classification framework was developed to diagnose cytomegalovirus status using the catalog of TCR beta chain sequences. In a later analysis, TCR nucleotide sequences were compared against IMGT/GENE-DB human TR gene sequences so that V and J genes could be assigned. In a later analysis, CDR3 sequences and most-parsimonious VDJ recombination scenarios were assigned using the TCRdist pipeline. In a later analysis, each TCR beta chain was defined by its CDR3 amino acid sequence together with its V-gene family, and reads lacking a unique V-gene family were excluded. As a way to deal with suspected cross-contamination and a sequencing artifact, a later analysis dropped 450 to 600 nucleotide sequences that were highly shared and had low generation probability. In a later analysis, a clonal expansion index for each public chain was calculated from normalized within-repertoire ranks of inferred template counts. A later analysis computed generation probabilities with a VDJ recombination model fitted to out-of-frame rearrangements, and checked the results against IGoR. A later analysis scored TCR-TCR, TCR-HLA and TCR-CMV co-occurrence with hypergeometric tests, applying a repertoire-size bias correction to TCR pairs. In a later analysis, false discovery rates were estimated by permuting HLA or CMV assignments 20 times. In a later analysis, co-occurring TCRs were grouped using DBSCAN, and TCRdist sequence similarity was added for clustering within HLA-allele-positive subsets. Repertoires with fewer than 30,000 or more than 120,000 public chains, plus five repertoires with anomalous nucleotide sharing, were excluded from co-occurrence clustering. Sourced from immuneACCESS, this table was stored by TCRdb with only in-frame sequences that have V and J called. A share of the clones is absent; for the studies checked, an unresolved V gene accounts for under half, and the remainder has no known explanation. V and J calls and clone size are as listed in that table; D and trimming were resolved from the DNA. The sample table lists about 84,000 clones, around three fifths of them with a count of one. 15% of the sample comes from the top ten.

The cohort was made up of approximately 670 healthy bone marrow donors. At the time of sampling, all cohort members were nominally healthy, though unrecorded immune exposures were likely present. The donor was CMV seropositive and was included in the group of some 290 seropositive cohort members. A peripheral blood sample was provided by each donor, and peripheral blood mononuclear cells were used for TCR beta sequencing. The Qiagen DNeasy Blood Extraction Kit was used to extract genomic DNA from the blood cell samples. This clone turned up a few times. Its antigen remains undetermined. Base qualities are missing; no much larger clone stands one base away.

Sequencing was done on a sample of PBMCs. The chain couples TRBV5-6 to TRBJ1-1, with the D gene not clear enough to name. The receptor was isolated from a woman aged 40-49 years in good health and CMV-seropositive. The DNA reads as follows: TGTGCCAGCAGCTTGACGGGTACTACGAACACTGAAGCTTTCTTT. This translates into CASSLTGTTNTEAFF.